The rows below give T cell receptor beta chains drawn from one sample of a study of cytomegalovirus exposure and HLA in healthy donors. Method: immunoSEQ multiplex PCR; TCRdb's copy keeps in-frame clones and lacks some. The sample shows approximately 190,000 clones, 65% to 90% of them seen only once. Sequencing was performed on PBMCs. The source is a woman aged 30 to 39 in good health and CMV-seropositive. Both conserved end residues are part of each CDR3. A D gene is named only where the DNA matches it firmly. Only some rows state a clone size, as once, few, many or a class for expanded clones.

D gene	V gene	J gene	clone size	CDR3 DNA	CDR3 protein
TRBD1	TRBV4-2	TRBJ1-2	NA	TGTGCCAGCAGCCAAAGAGACAGGGGGCCCCTTGGTGGCTACACCTTC	CASSQRDRGPLGGYTF
TRBD1	TRBV6-5	TRBJ2-1	NA	TGTGCCAGCAGCCTGACGGGACAGGGGAACAATGAGCAGTTCTTC	CASSLTGQGNNEQFF
TRBD1	TRBV2	TRBJ1-3	NA	TGTGCCAGCAACTTGGCAGGGGGAGGAAACACCATATATTTT	CASNLAGGGNTIYF
TRBD1	TRBV10-3	TRBJ1-2	NA	TGTGCCACTCAGGGACAGGGGATGGGTGGCTACACCTTC	CATQGQGMGGYTF
NA	TRBV6-6	TRBJ2-5	NA	TGTGCCAGCAGTTACTCTGACAGGACAGAGACCCAGTACTTC	CASSYSDRTETQYF
TRBD2	TRBV4-1	TRBJ2-1	NA	TGCGCCAGCAGCCAAGAGGCCCCCTCTAGCGGGAGGGTCGATGAGCAGTTCTTC	CASSQEAPSSGRVDEQFF
TRBD1	TRBV7-2	TRBJ1-3	once	TGTGCCAGCAGCAAAGGGACAGGGGCGGGTGGAAACACCATATATTTT	CASSKGTGAGGNTIYF
TRBD2	TRBV30	TRBJ2-7	NA	TGTGCCTGGAGTAACTTGGGACTAGCGGCCTACGAGCAGTACTTC	CAWSNLGLAAYEQYF
TRBD2	TRBV25-1	TRBJ2-3	NA	TGTGCCAGCAGTGAACTGGGACTAGCGATGCATACGCAGTATTTT	CASSELGLAMHTQYF
TRBD1	TRBV23-1	TRBJ1-2	NA	TGCGCCAGCAGTCAATCGTTGGGACAGGGGTGGAAAGGCTACACCTTC	CASSQSLGQGWKGYTF
NA	TRBV27	TRBJ2-7	NA	TGTGCCAGCCGGACAGTCCTTCATCCCTACGAGCAGTACTTC	CASRTVLHPYEQYF
NA	TRBV6-6	TRBJ2-2	NA	TGTGCCAGCAGTTCTGGCCCAAGAGCTAGGGGGGAGCTGTTTTTT	CASSSGPRARGELFF
NA	TRBV5-4	TRBJ2-3	NA	TGTGCCAGCAGGGGCGGACAGTTGATAGATACGCAGTATTTT	CASRGGQLIDTQYF
TRBD1	TRBV7-9	TRBJ2-7	NA	TGTGCCAGCAGCCGCAAGGGGGACAGCAGCTCCTACGAGCAGTACTTC	CASSRKGDSSSYEQYF
NA	TRBV15	TRBJ2-6	NA	TGTGCCACCAGCCATCCCAGGTCTCAAGGGGCCAACGTCCTGACTTTC	CATSHPRSQGANVLTF
TRBD1	TRBV11-2	TRBJ2-4	NA	TGTGCCAGCAGCTACGGACAGGGGGCTAGGAACATTCAGTACTTC	CASSYGQGARNIQYF
NA	TRBV27	TRBJ2-7	NA	TGTGCCAGCAGTTTTGGCGGAAGCTCCTACGAGCAGTACTTC	CASSFGGSSYEQYF
TRBD2	TRBV5-6	TRBJ2-1	NA	TGTGCCAGCAGCTTGGATCGACTAGCGGGATACAATGAGCAGTTCTTC	CASSLDRLAGYNEQFF
NA	TRBV18	TRBJ2-5	NA	TGTGCCAGCTCACTTGGGGGCCAAAAAGAGACCCAGTACTTC	CASSLGGQKETQYF
NA	TRBV19	TRBJ2-7	NA	TGTGCCAGTAGTATTAGGGACACCTCCTACGAGCAGTACTTC	CASSIRDTSYEQYF
NA	TRBV6-1	TRBJ2-2	NA	TGTGCCAGCAGGCTGCAGGGAAGATCCGGGGAGCTGTTTTTT	CASRLQGRSGELFF
TRBD1	TRBV28	TRBJ1-2	NA	TGTGCCAGCAGAACGACAGGGGGAGACTATGGCTACACCTTC	CASRTTGGDYGYTF
NA	TRBV5-1	TRBJ2-7	NA	TGCGCCAGCCGACGTTCTGGCCCCCGGGGGTACGAGCAGTACTTC	CASRRSGPRGYEQYF
NA	TRBV2	TRBJ2-1	once	TGTGCCAGCAGTGACCGGAGAAGCTCCTACAATGAGCAGTTCTTC	CASSDRRSSYNEQFF
NA	TRBV5-4	TRBJ1-1	NA	TGTGCCAGCAGCCCTGCGGGGCTCACTGAAGCTTTCTTT	CASSPAGLTEAFF
NA	TRBV2	TRBJ1-1	NA	TGTGCCAGCAGTGTTGATAGGGGGATAGGCACTGAAGCTTTCTTT	CASSVDRGIGTEAFF
NA	TRBV2	TRBJ2-5	NA	TGTGCCAGCAAGCAGGGTGGAGAGACCCAGTACTTC	CASKQGGETQYF